This T cell receptor (beta chain) comes out of a study of PD-1 blockade in classical Hodgkin lymphoma. Whole-study results and caveats: Healthy donors reportedly exceeded newly diagnosed patients in baseline TCR diversity. When nivolumab was started under 1 year after ASCT, patients were excluded. It was CD4+ TCR diversity, not CD8+, that rose significantly by C4D1. Baseline diversity in complete responders resembled that of newly diagnosed patients.

As regards this clone: Its target is unknown.

The V and J ends lost 3 bases and 7 bases respectively, with 10 bases between them. The CDR3 is 12 amino acids. Germline-derived CDR1 and CDR2 are GTSNPN and SVGIG (reference sequence). The assay was immunoSEQ multiplex PCR, and TCRdb's table has in-frame clones only and misses some. This table holds about 24,000 clones, about 74% found once. The patients all showed relapse after autologous stem cell transplantation, while their brentuximab vedotin exposure varied. This receptor was obtained from a human donor with classical Hodgkin lymphoma. V and J are TRBV30 and TRBJ2-1; D is unresolved. The sample was peripheral blood mononuclear cells (PBMCs), taken before the second cycle of nivolumab. The DNA for the CDR3 is TGTGCCTGGAGGACAAGCAGAAATGAGCAGTTCTTC. Translating it yields CAWRTSRNEQFF.